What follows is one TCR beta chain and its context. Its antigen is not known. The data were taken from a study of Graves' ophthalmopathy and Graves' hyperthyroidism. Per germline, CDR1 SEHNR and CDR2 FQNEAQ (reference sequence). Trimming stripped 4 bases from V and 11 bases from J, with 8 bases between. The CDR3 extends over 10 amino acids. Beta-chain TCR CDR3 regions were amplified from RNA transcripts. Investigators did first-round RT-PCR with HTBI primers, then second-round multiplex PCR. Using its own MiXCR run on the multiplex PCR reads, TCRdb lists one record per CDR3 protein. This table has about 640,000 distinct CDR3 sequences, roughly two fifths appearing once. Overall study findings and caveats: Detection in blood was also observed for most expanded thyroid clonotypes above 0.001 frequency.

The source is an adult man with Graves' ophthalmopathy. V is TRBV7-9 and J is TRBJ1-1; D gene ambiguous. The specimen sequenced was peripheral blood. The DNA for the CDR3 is TGTGCCAGCAGCTCCCTCGAGGCTTTCTTT. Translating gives CASSSLEAFF.